The 30 T cell receptor beta chains in this list originate from one sample, sequenced in a study of T cell responses to AZD1222 COVID-19 vaccine. The method was immunoSEQ multiplex PCR; TCRdb's version includes in-frame clones alone and lacks a portion of them. The sample holds more than 150,000 clones; roughly 92% are singletons and the top ten take 1.6%. Sequencing used peripheral blood, obtained 28 days after the second AZD1222 dose. These receptors all come from an adult who received the AZD1222 COVID-19 vaccine.

This sequence joins TRBV7-9 and TRBJ1-1; tentatively, D is TRBD1 (5 bases). Germline values: CDR1 SEHNR, CDR2 FQNEAQ (reference sequence). V was shortened by 5 bases and J by 2 bases, with 18 bases between the two germline ends. The CDR3 is 16 residues long. Here the CDR3 reads CASSPPGASINTEAFF. CDR3 bases: TGTGCCAGCAGCCCGCCCGGGGCCTCGATTAACACTGAAGCTTTCTTT.

The rearrangement links TRBV12-3 or TRBV12-4 to TRBJ1-1; D is possibly TRBD1 (6 bases). CDR3 length equals 12 residues. The V end was cut by 5 bases, the J end by 7 bases, with 11 bases between. CDR3 sequence reads: CASSAGAIEAFF. In DNA, the CDR3 is TGTGCCAGCAGTGCAGGGGCCATTGAAGCTTTCTTT.

The rearrangement joins TRBV27 to TRBJ1-6, with 7 nucleotides matching TRBD1. V lost 5 bases and J lost 7; bases outside the gene matches: 8. CDR3 length: 15 amino acids. Per the germline V gene, CDR1 is MNHEY and CDR2 is SMNVEV (reference sequence). CDR3 in DNA: TGTGCCAGCAGTCCCAGTAGCAGGGGGAATTCACCCCTCCACTTT. Its translation: CASSPSSRGNSPLHF.

The table lists this clone with a count of one. V gene TRBV19 combines with J gene TRBJ2-7; 11 bases fit TRBD1. J lost 4 bases, V lost 8 bases, and 10 bases had no gene match. Germline V gene sequence: CDR1 LNHDA, CDR2 SQIVND (reference sequence). The CDR3 totals 15 residues. DNA of the CDR3: TGTGCCAGTTCCCTTTTGGACAGGGGGCCTTACGAGCAGTACTTC. It translates to CASSLLDRGPYEQYF. Combining the CDR3 with reference TRBV19 and TRBJ2-7 gives the whole variable domain DGGITQSPKYLFRKEGQNVTLSCEQNLNHDAMYWYRQDPGQGLRLIYYSQIVNDFQKGDIAEGYSVSREKKESFPLTVTSAQKNPTAFYLCASSLLDRGPYEQYFGPGTRLTVT.

The rearrangement links TRBV5-1 to TRBJ1-6, with TRBD1 as a possible D gene (5 bases). Per germline, CDR1 SGHRS and CDR2 YFSETQ. With 4 bases removed from V and 9 bases from J, the gap between germline ends came to 20 bases. This CDR3 comprises 16 residues. The CDR3 is CASSRSVQGLGSPLHF. DNA of the CDR3: TGCGCCAGCAGCCGAAGTGTCCAGGGTTTGGGTTCACCCCTCCACTTT.

The chain recombines TRBV19 with TRBJ2-1; D ambiguous. Germline loops: CDR1 LNHDA, CDR2 SQIVND (reference sequence). V lost 6 bases and J 5 bases, leaving 17 bases between the germline ends. This CDR3 spans 15 amino acids. CDR3 sequence: CASSPIPARHNEQFF. DNA for the CDR3: TGTGCCAGTAGCCCTATTCCCGCCAGACACAATGAGCAGTTCTTC.

This clone was observed once. The gene calls are TRBV5-4 and TRBJ2-3; 12 bases line up with TRBD2. V lost 2 bases to trimming and J lost 3 bases; unmatched junction nucleotides: 4. This CDR3 has 16 residues. CDR1 is SGHNT, CDR2 YYREEE, per germline (reference sequence). The CDR3 region is CASSFRLAGGTDTQYF. Here the CDR3 DNA reads TGTGCCAGCAGCTTTCGGCTAGCGGGGGGGACAGATACGCAGTATTTT.

This chain joins TRBV7-2 and TRBJ1-1, with 7 bases that match TRBD1. Trimming cost V 5 bases and J 6 bases; bases outside gene matches: 3. CDR1 and CDR2 from the germline V gene are SGHTA and FQGNSA. This CDR3 has 12 residues. In DNA form, the CDR3 reads TGTGCCAGCAGCACCACAGGGGCTGAAGCTTTCTTT. This encodes CASSTTGAEAFF.

The chain couples TRBV5-5 to TRBJ2-7; 10 bases align to TRBD2. The CDR3 contains 14 residues. Germline V gene lookup returns CDR1 SGHKS and CDR2 YYEKEE (reference sequence). The junction had 3 bases not matched to a gene; V was cut back by 3 bases and J by 3 bases. The CDR3: CASSSSGRRYEQYF. In DNA form, the CDR3 reads TGTGCCAGCAGCTCTAGCGGGAGACGCTACGAGCAGTACTTC. The full variable domain, rest sourced from reference TRBV5-5 and TRBJ2-7, is DAGVTQSPTHLIKTRGQQVTLRCSPISGHKSVSWYQQVLGQGPQFIFQYYEKEERGRGNFPDRFSARQFPNYSSELNVNALLLGDSALYLCASSSSGRRYEQYFGPGTRLTVT.

This clone was seen a few times. The chain recombines TRBV2 with TRBJ1-6; no clear D gene. The CDR3 totals 18 residues. The germline V gene encodes CDR1 SNHLY and CDR2 FYNNEI. Trimming took 0 bases from V and 9 from J, leaving 21 bases between them. The CDR3 here is CASSEALGSQKLFSPLHF. In DNA form, the CDR3 reads TGTGCCAGCAGTGAAGCGCTGGGGAGTCAGAAGCTATTTTCACCCCTCCACTTT.

This chain links TRBV27 with TRBJ2-7, with D perhaps being TRBD1 or TRBD2 (5 bases each). With 3 bases removed from V and 7 bases from J, the gap between germline ends came to 16 bases. The germline gives CDR1 MNHEY, CDR2 SMNVEV (reference sequence). There are 14 residues in the CDR3. The CDR3 DNA reads as TGTGCCAGCAGTTTGGGACCGGGAATAAGAGAGCAGTACTTC. It encodes CASSLGPGIREQYF.

The chain couples TRBV7-9 to TRBJ1-1; TRBD1 might be the D (6 bases). The CDR3 has 11 residues. Germline CDR1 is SEHNR and CDR2 is FQNEAQ (reference sequence). Trimming shortened V by 4 bases and J by 6 bases, and 6 bases separated the two germline ends. The CDR3 sequence is CASSSGAEAFF. The CDR3 nucleotides are TGTGCCAGCAGCTCAGGGGCTGAAGCTTTCTTT.

The rearrangement joins TRBV11-2 to TRBJ1-6; D uncertain. V was cut by 4 bases and J by 9 bases, with 7 bases left in between. Germline V CDR1 and CDR2: SGHAT, FQNNGV. This CDR3 has 12 amino acids. CDR3 nucleotides: TGTGCCAGCAGCTCCAGATTTTCACCCCTCCACTTT. This sequence encodes CASSSRFSPLHF.

This clone has only one observation. The chain combines TRBV3-1 (or the pseudogene TRBV3-2) with TRBJ1-3; D unclear. V was cut by 4 bases and J by 4 bases, with 8 bases left in between. CDR3 length: 13 amino acids. The germline V gene has CDR1 LGHDT and CDR2 YNNKEL (reference sequence). CDR3 nucleotides: TGTGCCAGCAGCCTAGGAGGCGGAAACACCATATATTTT. It encodes CASSLGGGNTIYF.

The chain is built from TRBV7-2 and TRBJ1-1; D is ambiguous. CDR1 and CDR2 from the germline V gene are SGHTA and FQGNSA. There are 13 residues in the CDR3. Trimming left V 3 bases short and J 2 bases short, with 7 bases between. The CDR3 DNA is TGTGCCAGCAGCTTTTATCCTAACACTGAAGCTTTCTTT. Protein sequence: CASSFYPNTEAFF.

In this sample, this clone turned up once. The chain recombines TRBV9 with TRBJ2-3, with no clear D. The length of the CDR3 is 15 residues. V dropped 0 bases and J dropped 3 bases, with 11 bases sitting between them. Germline V gives CDR1 SGDLS, CDR2 YYNGEE. The CDR3 sequence is CASSVVGFNTDTQYF. Here the CDR3 DNA reads TGTGCCAGCAGCGTAGTAGGGTTCAATACAGATACGCAGTATTTT.

This clone has a single count. This CDR3 reads CASSSWAVDNSPLHF. As DNA, the CDR3 is TGTGCCAGCAGCTCCTGGGCTGTAGATAATTCACCCCTCCACTTT. The chain combines TRBV7-2 with TRBJ1-6; D uncertain. The CDR3 totals 15 residues. The V end was cut by 4 bases, the J end by 5 bases, with 12 bases between. Germline V lookup: CDR1 SGHTA, CDR2 FQGNSA.

The chain couples TRBV5-1 to TRBJ1-2; 8 positions agree with TRBD1. The J segment lost 6 bases and the V segment lost 1 base, leaving 5 bases of the junction unmatched. The CDR3 totals 14 residues. Per germline, CDR1 SGHRS and CDR2 YFSETQ. In nucleotides, the CDR3 is TGCGCCAGCAGCTTGCTACAGGGGGAGGATGGCTACACCTTC. Protein product: CASSLLQGEDGYTF.

The J gene is TRBJ2-7, the V gene TRBV11-2, with no clear D. This CDR3 contains 13 residues. V shed 3 bases and J shed 3 bases, with 9 bases lying between them. Germline V gene data show CDR1 as SGHAT and CDR2 as FQNNGV. CDR3 DNA sequence: TGTGCCAGCAGCTTGCGCCCTAACTACGAGCAGTACTTC. Its translation: CASSLRPNYEQYF.

The chain links TRBV15 to TRBJ1-4; TRBD1 agrees at 8 bases. The CDR3 runs 15 residues. With 1 base clipped from V and 5 bases from J, the junction kept 3 bases outside the gene matches. Germline V CDR1 and CDR2: LNHNV, YYDKDF (reference sequence). The chain's CDR3 is CATSRGGTGNEKLFF. The CDR3, as DNA: TGTGCCACCAGCAGAGGGGGGACAGGCAATGAAAAACTGTTTTTT.

The chain combines TRBV7-9 with TRBJ1-2; D possibly corresponds to TRBD1 (5 bases). V gave up 3 bases and J gave up 3 bases, with 11 bases separating them. The germline gives CDR1 SEHNR, CDR2 FQNEAQ (reference sequence). CDR3 size: 14 residues. The CDR3 region has the DNA TGTGCCAGCAGCTTCTCAGGGATATACTATGGCTACACCTTC. Protein sequence: CASSFSGIYYGYTF.

This clone was seen only once. This chain joins TRBV5-6 and TRBJ1-2; 10 nucleotides line up with TRBD1. The V gene's germline CDR1 is SGHDT and CDR2 YYEEEE. V gave up 4 bases and J gave up 8 bases; unmatched junction bases: 17. The CDR3 is 17 amino acids. CDR3 sequence: CASSPTTGGALIIGYTF. The CDR3 DNA sequence: TGTGCCAGCAGCCCAACGACAGGGGGCGCCTTAATCATCGGCTACACCTTC.

The rearrangement joins TRBV27 to TRBJ1-1; weak D call: TRBD1 (5 bases). Trimming took 7 bases from V and 0 from J, leaving 15 bases between them. Looked up from germline, CDR1 is MNHEY and CDR2 is SMNVEV (reference sequence). The CDR3 is made up of 15 amino acids. The CDR3 region has the DNA TGTGCCAGCACTAAAAAGGGACTTATGAACACTGAAGCTTTCTTT. Amino acids: CASTKKGLMNTEAFF.

J is TRBJ1-6 and V is TRBV6-1; the D is unclear. Trimming stripped 2 bases from V and 10 bases from J, with 12 bases between. The CDR3 consists of 14 residues. From germline, CDR1 is MNHNS and CDR2 SASEGT. CDR3 sequence reads: CASSERYGGSPLHF. In DNA, the CDR3 is TGTGCCAGCAGTGAACGGTACGGAGGGTCACCCCTCCACTTT.

The chain joins TRBV5-8 to TRBJ2-7; 7 nucleotides align to TRBD1. The CDR3 sequence is 16 residues long. CDR1 is SGHTS and CDR2 is YDEGEE in the germline V gene. V was pared by 4 bases and J by 2 bases, with 12 bases of the junction left unmatched. CDR3 coding DNA: TGTGCCAGCAGCCTGCTGAGACAGGGCAACGCCTACGAGCAGTACTTC. Encoded protein: CASSLLRQGNAYEQYF.

The CDR3 DNA sequence: TGTGCCAGCACCTACCGGGGACGGATGAACACTGAAGCTTTCTTT. Its translation: CASTYRGRMNTEAFF. The chain is built from TRBV27 and TRBJ1-1, with D possibly being TRBD1 (5 bases). The ends were cut back, 7 bases at V and 0 bases at J, with 15 bases in the middle. Germline-derived CDR1 and CDR2 are MNHEY and SMNVEV (reference sequence). The CDR3 has 15 amino acids.

This clone came up once. The chain employs TRBV5-4 and TRBJ2-1, with TRBD2 matching 11 bases. The CDR3 spans 19 residues. The ends lost 0 bases at V and 4 bases at J; junction bases unmatched: 12. CDR1 is SGHNT and CDR2 is YYREEE in the germline V gene (reference sequence). The chain's CDR3 is CASSLVFVSGGAAYNEQFF. Written as DNA, the CDR3 is TGTGCCAGCAGCTTGGTTTTCGTTAGCGGGGGGGCGGCTTACAATGAGCAGTTCTTC.

J is TRBJ1-3 and V is TRBV6-5; 7 bases are shared with TRBD1. Germline V CDR1 and CDR2: MNHEY, SVGAGI. The CDR3 length is 14 residues. V dropped 11 bases and J dropped 2; count of bases not matched to a gene: 9. As DNA, the CDR3 is TGTGCCTCACGCCCCACAGGGGCTGGAAACACCATATATTTT. Protein product: CASRPTGAGNTIYF.

The chain couples TRBV5-5 to TRBJ1-2; maybe TRBD1 (6 bases). Per germline, CDR1 SGHKS and CDR2 YYEKEE (reference sequence). This CDR3 has 13 amino acids. Trimming cost V 0 bases and J 10 bases, with 13 bases left between them. The DNA for the CDR3 is TGTGCCAGCAGCTTGGCAGGGGCGGTAGACTACACCTTC. Translating it yields CASSLAGAVDYTF.

This rearrangement joins TRBV14 to TRBJ1-4; weak D call: TRBD1 (6 bases). From germline, CDR1 is SGHDN and CDR2 FVKESK. The ends were cut back, 6 bases at V and 5 bases at J, with 16 bases in the middle. The CDR3 sequence is 15 residues long. CDR3 nucleotide sequence: TGTGCCAGCAGTGGTACTTGGGGGCAGAATGAAAAACTGTTTTTT. Its translation: CASSGTWGQNEKLFF.